This T cell receptor beta chain stems from a study of T cells in Graves' hyperthyroidism and ophthalmopathy (dated by TCRdb to between 2018 and 2021). Broadly, across the study: Peripheral blood samples were taken at initial diagnosis, before any treatment was given. A discovery cohort of around 100 patients, about 43 with Graves' ophthalmopathy and roughly 59 with stable Graves' hyperthyroidism, was used to find distinguishing TCR V-J signatures. TCR Vbeta CDR3 sequencing of roughly 140 peripheral blood samples (43 ophthalmopathy, roughly 74 hyperthyroidism and some 17 progressor patients) is reported in the paper. Prospective prediction of ophthalmopathy was tested in an independent validation cohort consisting of 18 to 20 hyperthyroidism patients and some 16 patients who later progressed to ophthalmopathy. The study also compared thyroid tissue and blood T-cell repertoires from more than five Graves' hyperthyroidism patients. For training and testing, the approximately 92 patients in the discovery cohort were randomly divided in a 7:3 ratio. Once sampling was done, hyperthyroidism patients were given methimazole at a starting dose of 30 mg daily, whereas ophthalmopathy patients were given high-dose intravenous methylprednisolone.

TCR beta CDR3 regions were amplified from RNA transcripts. A first-round RT-PCR of the TCR CDR3 used the HTBI primer set with the Qiagen OneStep RT-PCR kit. Libraries were constructed in a second round of multiplex PCR, after which size selection and purification were carried out. The libraries were sequenced on an Illumina HiSeq2000 using paired-end 100 bp reads. Per the authors' processing: SOAPnuke was used to process the raw data, removing reads that contained adapters or uncalled bases, had a mean Phred below 15, or lacked an exact match to the constant primer or identifier. COPE v1.2.5 was used to merge high-quality paired reads, and clonotypes were defined as unique nucleotide sequences. MiTCR v1.1 was used to align the clonotypes against IMGT TRBV, TRBD and TRBJ reference segments. Analysis was restricted to V-J combinations with a frequency above 0.0001, which covered 98% to 99.2% of repertoires. A TCS score was defined as the ratio of F50 (clonal expansion) to E x V (chaos), with BLOSUM62-based TCRdist applied between CDR3 peptides within each V-J. Welch's t-statistics and random forest reduced roughly 530 V-J features to fewer than 15, which were used in a naive Bayes classifier (R e1071). Using fastp trimming at Q25 and MiXCR clonotype assembly, TCRdb reanalyzed the public sequencing data and kept in-frame beta chains. A single entry per CDR3 protein holds the most common genes and DNA from its merged rows. Here the V and J calls rest on TCRdb's processing, not on the authors' analysis. The sample profile shows hundreds of thousands of distinct CDR3 sequences; approximately 14% of them were found once. The ten largest clones represent 9.5% to 13% of the sample.

Stable Graves' hyperthyroidism was defined as the absence of progression to ophthalmopathy over 18 months of follow-up. Hyperthyroidism patients were newly diagnosed, had a disease duration of under 2 months, and were aged 18 to 65 years. The study excluded patients with uncontrolled infections, other autoimmune diseases, pregnancy or lactation. Diagnoses were based on clinical symptoms, serum thyroxine and TRAb, thyroid ultrasound and orbital computed tomography. PBMCs were isolated from 7.5 to 10 ml of fresh peripheral blood by Ficoll-Paque density gradient centrifugation. Trizol reagent was used to extract total RNA, and RNA quality was then checked on an Agilent 2100 Bioanalyzer. This clonotype occurred a few times. The clone's antigen remains unknown. Per-nucleotide qualities are absent, and no much larger clonotype sits a single base away. From the germline V gene, CDR1 is SQVTM and CDR2 is ANQGSEA. V is pared back by 5 bases and J by 6 bases, with 22 bases lying between the germline termini. The CDR3 goes from the cysteine to the phenylalanine over 15 residues. The CDR3 DNA has 45 bases and is translated from base 1.

Broad study findings and their caveats: In cross-validation, a model built on a 13 V-J signature told ophthalmopathy apart from stable hyperthyroidism with approximately 90% sensitivity and about 81% specificity, and in testing the same model reached 80%/75%. Most expanded thyroid clonotypes (frequency above 0.001) were also detected in blood, suggesting blood repertoires may reflect thyroid immune responses. No statistical method was used to fix the sample size in advance, and group allocation was not hidden from the investigators. In validation, progression to ophthalmopathy was predicted by the model with about 70% sensitivity and 72.22% specificity, a median of roughly 6.4 months before onset.

Sequenced input: blood. The chain couples TRBV29-1 to TRBJ1-1, and TRBD1 may be the D gene, going by 6 matching bases. The clonotype originates from a woman between 18 and 29 years old with Graves' hyperthyroidism. CDR3 protein: CSVRHVQGVESEAFF. The sequence in DNA is TGCAGCGTTCGCCACGTACAGGGAGTTGAATCTGAAGCTTTCTTT.